Reported below is one T cell receptor (beta chain). V was pared by 3 bases and J by 3 bases, with 6 bases of the junction left unmatched. The CDR3 covers 15 residues. Germline CDR1 reads MNHEY; CDR2 reads SMNVEV (reference sequence). The data stem from a study of blood T cell repertoires in COVID-19. Study in general: The origin of the acute and convalescent COVID-19 samples was the United States, Italy and Spain.

Some clones are missing from TCRdb's copy, which holds only in-frame ones; the method was immunoSEQ multiplex PCR. The data hold fewer than 200,000 clones, with more than 75% observed a single time. The chain links TRBV27 to TRBJ1-2; the match to TRBD1 covers 8 bases. The TCR comes from a man aged 35 to 55 with active or convalescent COVID-19. Sequenced material: peripheral blood. DNA of the CDR3: TGTGCCAGCAGTTTTCGGACAGGGAAGGACTATGGCTACACCTTC. It codes for CASSFRTGKDYGYTF.